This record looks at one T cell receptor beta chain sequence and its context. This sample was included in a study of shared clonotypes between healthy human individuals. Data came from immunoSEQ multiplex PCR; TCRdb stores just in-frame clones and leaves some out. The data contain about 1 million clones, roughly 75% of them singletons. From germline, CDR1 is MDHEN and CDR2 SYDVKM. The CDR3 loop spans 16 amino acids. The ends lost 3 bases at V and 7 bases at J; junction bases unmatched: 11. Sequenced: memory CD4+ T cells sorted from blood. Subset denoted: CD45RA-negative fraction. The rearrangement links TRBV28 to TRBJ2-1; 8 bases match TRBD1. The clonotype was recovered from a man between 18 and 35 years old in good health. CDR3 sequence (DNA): TGTGCCAGCAGTTTGACCGGACAGGGCGGCGGGAATGAGCAGTTCTTC. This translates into CASSLTGQGGGNEQFF.